This T cell receptor beta chain is from a study of cytomegalovirus exposure and HLA in healthy donors. PCR involved 60 Vbeta and 13 Jbeta primers. Sequencing used immunoSEQ multiplex PCR; TCRdb keeps in-frame clones, though not all of them. The sample lists 140,000 to 150,000 clones, 60% to 85% occurring once. This clonotype was obtained from a man aged 40-50 years in good health and CMV-seropositive. The sequencing input was PBMCs.

The CDR3 DNA reads as TGTGCCAGCAGCCAATATACAGGGGTTAGGACTGAAGCTTTCTTT. This gives the protein CASSQYTGVRTEAFF. The V gene is TRBV11-2, the J gene TRBJ1-1, with 7 bases that match TRBD1. From germline, CDR1 is SGHAT and CDR2 FQNNGV. V trimming: 5 bases; J trimming: 5 bases; junction bases outside the gene matches: 11. The CDR3 is 15 residues long.